The clone carrying this T cell receptor beta chain was picked up a small number of times. Antigen unknown. This sample was included in a study of T cells in Graves' hyperthyroidism and ophthalmopathy. General study findings and limits: From stable hyperthyroidism, ophthalmopathy was set apart by a 13 V-J model.

The ends were cut back, 0 bases at V and 7 bases at J, with 7 bases in the middle. Germline CDR1 and CDR2: SGDLS and YYNGEE. The CDR3 totals 13 residues. RNA transcripts provided the source from which TCR beta CDR3 regions were amplified. The TCR CDR3 was amplified in a first-round RT-PCR using the HTBI primer set. TCRdb reprocessed the multiplex PCR reads with MiXCR, giving one entry per CDR3 protein. The table includes around 800,000 distinct CDR3 sequences, 38% detected once. The TCR was taken from a man aged 18 to 30 with Graves' hyperthyroidism. What was sequenced was blood. The chain is built from TRBV9 and TRBJ2-2; D is unclear. The CDR3 protein is CASSVESHGELFF. The CDR3 coding sequence is TGTGCCAGCAGCGTAGAGTCCCACGGGGAGCTGTTTTTT.